This T cell receptor beta chain was identified in a study of blood T cell repertoires in COVID-19. About the study: Samples taken during acute and convalescent COVID-19 were collected in the United States, Italy and Spain.

Germline V lookup: CDR1 SGHAT, CDR2 FQNNGV. The CDR3 contains 16 residues. V was clipped by 5 bases and J by 4 bases; unmatched bases: 6. Clones were read by immunoSEQ multiplex PCR, and TCRdb kept only the in-frame ones, dropping some. The sample carries 120,000 or so clones, around 77% recorded once. V and J are TRBV11-2 and TRBJ2-5; TRBD2 matches at 14 bases. The TCR was taken from a human donor in a cohort sampled during active COVID-19. The source material was peripheral blood. The CDR3 DNA follows: TGTGCCAGCAGCATGACTAGCGGGGGGGCTCTAGAGACCCAGTACTTC. Its protein product is CASSMTSGGALETQYF.